This TCR beta chain was captured by sequencing in a study of radiotherapy plus CTLA-4 blockade in lung cancer. Study information: Objective responses emerged in about 20% of patients, and 30% to 40% attained disease control.

Germline values: CDR1 MNHNS, CDR2 SASEGT. Trimming removed 6 bases at V and 6 bases at J, with 9 bases between. This CDR3 is built from 11 residues. Repertoires were generated with immunoSEQ multiplex PCR, while TCRdb's copy carries only in-frame clones and drops some. The data hold 70,000 to 90,000 clones, with 60% to 85% observed a single time. The starting material was peripheral blood, obtained from a patient treated with radiotherapy plus ipilimumab. This sequence joins TRBV6-1 and TRBJ2-7, with D unclear. This clonotype originated in a human donor with non-small cell lung cancer whose response to radiotherapy plus ipilimumab could not be evaluated. Some clones in this sample may be carry-over from other donors' samples. CDR3 bases: TGTGCCAGCAGCTACACTATCGAGCAGTACTTC. Protein product: CASSYTIEQYF.